The source of this T cell receptor (beta chain) is a study of cytotoxic CD8 clonotypes in ibrutinib-treated CLL. Study as a whole: By median 68 months, about 12 had progressed and about 15 stayed remitted; responses had been 2 complete and about 25 partial. Response samples were taken after a median about eleven months of treatment, range 6 to 36.

The CDR3 sequence is 18 residues long. V lost 2 bases to trimming and J lost 0 bases, with 14 bases between them. Germline loops: CDR1 MDHEN, CDR2 SYDVKM. TCRdb's table, derived via immunoSEQ multiplex PCR, lists solely in-frame clones and lacks some. The sample has thousands of clones; about 70% are singletons. About this clone itself: Antigen unknown.

Study-wide results and caveats: An increase in clonality occurred at ibrutinib response, followed by a return toward baseline at progression. Stable or contracted on treatment, public clonotypes were also uncommon.

The chain combines TRBV28 with TRBJ2-6; D is uncertain. Material: PBMCs, obtained before ibrutinib treatment. The TCR originated in a human donor with chronic lymphocytic leukemia. The CDR3: CASSLMYLGGSGANVLTF. The CDR3 bases are TGTGCCAGCAGTTTAATGTATCTAGGTGGCTCTGGGGCCAACGTCCTGACTTTC.